This TCR beta chain was obtained from a study of lymphopenia after photon versus proton radiotherapy. Study-level findings and limits: In patients who died, overall survival fell as post-nadir TCR diversity dropped more.

This clone appeared a single time. Its antigen remains unidentified. The CDR3 sequence is 14 residues long. V lost 5 bases to trimming and J lost 4 bases, with 15 bases between them. Germline-derived CDR1 and CDR2 are LGHNT and FRNRAP. The table came from immunoSEQ multiplex PCR; TCRdb's copy has only in-frame clones and leaves some out. The profile shows around 25,000 clones, more than 90% of them singletons. This chain joins TRBV12-5 and TRBJ2-7; TRBD2 is a possible D gene (5 bases). This TCR derives from a woman in her forties or fifties with cholangiocarcinoma. The sequencing here drew on peripheral blood, taken from a patient treated with photon-based radiotherapy. The CDR3: CASGMRASIYEQYF. CDR3 bases: TGTGCTAGTGGTATGCGGGCCTCAATTTACGAGCAGTACTTC.